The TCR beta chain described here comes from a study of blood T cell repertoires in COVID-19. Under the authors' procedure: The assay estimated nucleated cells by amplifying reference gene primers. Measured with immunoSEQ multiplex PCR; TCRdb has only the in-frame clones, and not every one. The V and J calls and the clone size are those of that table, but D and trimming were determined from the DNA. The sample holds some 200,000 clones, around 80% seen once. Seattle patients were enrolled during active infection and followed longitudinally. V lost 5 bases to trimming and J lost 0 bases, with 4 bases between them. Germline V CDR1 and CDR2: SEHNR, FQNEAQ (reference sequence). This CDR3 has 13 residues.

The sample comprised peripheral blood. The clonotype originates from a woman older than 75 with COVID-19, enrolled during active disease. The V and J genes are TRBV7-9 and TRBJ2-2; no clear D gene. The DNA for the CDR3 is TGTGCCAGCAGCCGGGCGAACACCGGGGAGCTGTTTTTT. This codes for CASSRANTGELFF.